This is a list of T cell receptor beta chains from one sample in a study of shared clonotypes between healthy human individuals. Profiled with immunoSEQ multiplex PCR; TCRdb holds only in-frame clones, not every one. Of about 980,000 clones listed, less than 85% are singletons. Sequencing was carried out using memory CD4+ T cells sorted from blood. Receptors originate from a man aged 18-30 years in good health. The CDR3 runs from the conserved cysteine through the conserved F or W. Fields, in order: clone size, V gene, D gene, J gene, CDR3 DNA, CDR3 protein. A D gene is named only where the DNA matches it firmly. The size of a clone is reported for some rows only, either as once, few or many, or as a class for expanded clones.

abundance: -; v_gene: TRBV10-3; d_gene: -; j_gene: TRBJ2-1; CDR3nt: TGTGCCATCAGTGATACAGGGAATGAGCAGTTCTTC; CDR3aa: CAISDTGNEQFF
abundance: few; v_gene: TRBV7-4; d_gene: TRBD2; j_gene: TRBJ2-5; CDR3nt: TGTGCCAGCAGCCCGCCCCCACTAGCGGAGAGGATCCAAGAGACCCAGTACTTC; CDR3aa: CASSPPPLAERIQETQYF
abundance: -; v_gene: TRBV2; d_gene: TRBD1; j_gene: TRBJ1-1; CDR3nt: TGTGCCAGCACCCCGGACAGGGTGGCCACTGAAGCTTTCTTT; CDR3aa: CASTPDRVATEAFF
abundance: once; v_gene: TRBV4-1; d_gene: TRBD1; j_gene: TRBJ1-4; CDR3nt: TGCGCCAGCAGCCAAGAGACAGGGTCGAGTGAAAAACTGTTTTTT; CDR3aa: CASSQETGSSEKLFF
abundance: -; v_gene: TRBV5-1; d_gene: TRBD1; j_gene: TRBJ2-7; CDR3nt: TGCGCCAGCAGGATGATAGGGGGCGGCTACGAGCAGTACTTC; CDR3aa: CASRMIGGGYEQYF
abundance: once; v_gene: TRBV27; d_gene: TRBD1; j_gene: TRBJ2-7; CDR3nt: TGTGCCAGCAGCTCACTACCGGGACAGGCCTCACCTTACGAGCAGTACTTC; CDR3aa: CASSSLPGQASPYEQYF
abundance: few; v_gene: TRBV21-1; d_gene: -; j_gene: TRBJ1-1; CDR3nt: TGTGCCAGCTCAGGGGCAGGGGAGGTCGAAACTGAAGCTTTCTTT; CDR3aa: CASSGAGEVETEAFF
abundance: -; v_gene: TRBV6-1; d_gene: TRBD1; j_gene: TRBJ2-7; CDR3nt: TGTGCCAGCCTGGTGGCAGGGGGCAAATCCTACGAGCAGTACTTC; CDR3aa: CASLVAGGKSYEQYF
abundance: many; v_gene: TRBV19; d_gene: -; j_gene: TRBJ1-2; CDR3nt: TGTGCCAGTAACACGGTAAACTATGGCTACACCTTC; CDR3aa: CASNTVNYGYTF
abundance: -; v_gene: TRBV7-6; d_gene: -; j_gene: TRBJ2-3; CDR3nt: TGTGCCAGCCTCGTCGGGGGACTTGCCACAGATACGCAGTATTTT; CDR3aa: CASLVGGLATDTQYF
abundance: -; v_gene: TRBV2; d_gene: TRBD1; j_gene: TRBJ2-2; CDR3nt: TGTGCCAGCAGCCGACAGGGGGGCGACACCGGGGAGCTGTTTTTT; CDR3aa: CASSRQGGDTGELFF
abundance: -; v_gene: TRBV6-1; d_gene: -; j_gene: TRBJ2-1; CDR3nt: TGTGCCAGCAGTGGGATTACTAAGAGCTCCTACAATGAGCAGTTCTTC; CDR3aa: CASSGITKSSYNEQFF
abundance: once; v_gene: TRBV7-2; d_gene: TRBD1; j_gene: TRBJ1-6; CDR3nt: TGTGCCACCCCACATGGACAGGGAGGACACTCACCCCTCCACTTT; CDR3aa: CATPHGQGGHSPLHF
abundance: few; v_gene: TRBV30; d_gene: -; j_gene: TRBJ2-2; CDR3nt: TGTGCCTGGAGTGGTGGGACCCACTACGCCGGGGAGCTGTTTTTT; CDR3aa: CAWSGGTHYAGELFF
abundance: -; v_gene: TRBV5-4; d_gene: -; j_gene: TRBJ2-5; CDR3nt: TGTGCCAGCAGCGTCTCGGGCCGGACGACTCAAGAGACCCAGTACTTC; CDR3aa: CASSVSGRTTQETQYF
abundance: -; v_gene: TRBV6-5; d_gene: -; j_gene: TRBJ1-2; CDR3nt: TGTGCCAGCAGGAAAGGGGGCTATGGCTACACCTTC; CDR3aa: CASRKGGYGYTF
abundance: -; v_gene: TRBV5-8; d_gene: TRBD1; j_gene: TRBJ1-4; CDR3nt: TGTGCCAGCAGCTTATACAGGGGTAGTGAAAAACTGTTTTTT; CDR3aa: CASSLYRGSEKLFF
abundance: -; v_gene: TRBV6-6; d_gene: -; j_gene: TRBJ1-5; CDR3nt: TGTGCCAGCAGTTACAGGGAGAGCAATCAGCCCCAGCATTTT; CDR3aa: CASSYRESNQPQHF
abundance: -; v_gene: TRBV7-8; d_gene: -; j_gene: TRBJ2-7; CDR3nt: TGTGCCAGCAGCTTAGGAGGCGGGAAGGACGAGCAGTACTTC; CDR3aa: CASSLGGGKDEQYF
abundance: few; v_gene: TRBV4-3; d_gene: TRBD1; j_gene: TRBJ2-5; CDR3nt: TGCGCCAGCAGTCCCGGACAGGGGAGGACGGAGACCCAGTACTTC; CDR3aa: CASSPGQGRTETQYF
abundance: many; v_gene: TRBV2; d_gene: -; j_gene: TRBJ1-2; CDR3nt: TGTGCCAGCAGTGTCGCAGGGTTGGACGGCTACACCTTC; CDR3aa: CASSVAGLDGYTF
abundance: once; v_gene: TRBV6-5; d_gene: -; j_gene: TRBJ1-5; CDR3nt: TGTGCCAGCACCGCACAGGGAGGGCAGCCCCAGCATTTT; CDR3aa: CASTAQGGQPQHF
abundance: -; v_gene: TRBV27; d_gene: TRBD1; j_gene: TRBJ1-5; CDR3nt: TGTGCCAGCAGCCGCACCGGGACAGGCAACAATCAGCCCCAGCATTTT; CDR3aa: CASSRTGTGNNQPQHF
abundance: -; v_gene: TRBV6-1; d_gene: TRBD2; j_gene: TRBJ2-7; CDR3nt: TGTGCCAGCAAGGAACTAGCGGCTTACGAGCAGTACTTC; CDR3aa: CASKELAAYEQYF
abundance: many; v_gene: TRBV5-1; d_gene: TRBD2; j_gene: TRBJ2-7; CDR3nt: TGCGCCAGCAGCTTGTCCTTTATGGCGGGAGGGCTTAACGAGCAGTACTTC; CDR3aa: CASSLSFMAGGLNEQYF
abundance: -; v_gene: TRBV4-1; d_gene: -; j_gene: TRBJ1-3; CDR3nt: TGCGCCAGCAGCCTGGGGGGTGGAAACACCATATATTTT; CDR3aa: CASSLGGGNTIYF
abundance: -; v_gene: TRBV5-1; d_gene: -; j_gene: TRBJ1-2; CDR3nt: TGCGCCAGCAGCCTGACTAACTATGGCTACACCTTC; CDR3aa: CASSLTNYGYTF
abundance: few; v_gene: TRBV7-2; d_gene: TRBD1; j_gene: TRBJ1-2; CDR3nt: TGTGCCAGCAGCACGGGGACAGGTGCCTATGGCTACACCTTC; CDR3aa: CASSTGTGAYGYTF
abundance: few; v_gene: TRBV6-1; d_gene: -; j_gene: TRBJ1-2; CDR3nt: TGTGCCAGCAGTGAACGGGGGATTCGGGATGGCTACACCTTC; CDR3aa: CASSERGIRDGYTF
abundance: -; v_gene: TRBV5-1; d_gene: -; j_gene: TRBJ2-3; CDR3nt: TGCGCCAGCAGCTCCGCGGGCCCTCAAAGCGCAGATACGCAGTATTTT; CDR3aa: CASSSAGPQSADTQYF
abundance: -; v_gene: TRBV14; d_gene: TRBD2; j_gene: TRBJ2-7; CDR3nt: TGTGCCAGCAGCCGGAGCGGGGGGGCGCACGAGCAGTACTTC; CDR3aa: CASSRSGGAHEQYF
abundance: -; v_gene: TRBV7-9; d_gene: TRBD1; j_gene: TRBJ1-5; CDR3nt: TGTGCCAGCAGCCGACAGGGGGAGAATCAGCCCCAGCATTTT; CDR3aa: CASSRQGENQPQHF
abundance: -; v_gene: TRBV29-1; d_gene: -; j_gene: TRBJ2-3; CDR3nt: TGCAGCGTTGAAGGGGCCAGTACCCCAGATACGCAGTATTTT; CDR3aa: CSVEGASTPDTQYF
abundance: -; v_gene: TRBV29-1; d_gene: -; j_gene: TRBJ1-4; CDR3nt: TGCAGCGTTGAAAGCAGGGTGGGAAAACTGTTTTTT; CDR3aa: CSVESRVGKLFF
abundance: -; v_gene: TRBV27; d_gene: -; j_gene: TRBJ1-1; CDR3nt: TGTGCCAGCAGTAATAGACAGGCTGAAGCTTTCTTT; CDR3aa: CASSNRQAEAFF
abundance: few; v_gene: TRBV7-8; d_gene: -; j_gene: TRBJ2-7; CDR3nt: TGTGCCAGCAGCCGCGACAACGCAGCAGGCGAGCAGTACTTC; CDR3aa: CASSRDNAAGEQYF
abundance: -; v_gene: TRBV29-1; d_gene: -; j_gene: TRBJ2-5; CDR3nt: TGCAGCGTTGTCGACAGGTGGGCCCAGTACTTC; CDR3aa: CSVVDRWAQYF
abundance: -; v_gene: TRBV10-3; d_gene: -; j_gene: TRBJ2-7; CDR3nt: TGTGCCATCAGCGCAAGAAATGACTACGAGCAGTACTTC; CDR3aa: CAISARNDYEQYF
abundance: -; v_gene: TRBV30; d_gene: -; j_gene: TRBJ1-4; CDR3nt: TGTGCCTGGAGTGTAGGGCCTAATGAAAAACTGTTTTTT; CDR3aa: CAWSVGPNEKLFF
abundance: few; v_gene: TRBV5-1; d_gene: -; j_gene: TRBJ2-5; CDR3nt: TGCGCCAGCAGCTGGGGACAAGAGACCCAGTACTTC; CDR3aa: CASSWGQETQYF
abundance: -; v_gene: TRBV30; d_gene: -; j_gene: TRBJ1-1; CDR3nt: TGTGCCTGGAGTATGGGTTTTGGCGCTGAAGCTTTCTTT; CDR3aa: CAWSMGFGAEAFF